Sequencing of this T cell receptor beta chain was carried out in a study of blood T cell repertoires in COVID-19. Study information: PBMCs, B-cell-depleted T cells, or T cells provided the cDNA or gDNA that made up the material.

Method: immunoSEQ multiplex PCR; TCRdb's copy keeps in-frame clones and lacks some. Here the sample spans 400,000 to 450,000 clones, around nine tenths being singletons. Germline CDR1 and CDR2: LNHNV and YYDKDF (reference sequence). The CDR3 covers 18 residues. V lost 3 bases to trimming and J lost 0 bases; unmatched junction nucleotides: 8. This chain uses TRBV15 with TRBJ2-6; 7 bases match TRBD1. This TCR was sampled from a woman in her forties with COVID-19, enrolled during active disease. Sample: peripheral blood. CDR3 coding DNA: TGTGCCACCAGCAGGGGACAGACCATCCTCTCTGGGGCCAACGTCCTGACTTTC. It codes for CATSRGQTILSGANVLTF.